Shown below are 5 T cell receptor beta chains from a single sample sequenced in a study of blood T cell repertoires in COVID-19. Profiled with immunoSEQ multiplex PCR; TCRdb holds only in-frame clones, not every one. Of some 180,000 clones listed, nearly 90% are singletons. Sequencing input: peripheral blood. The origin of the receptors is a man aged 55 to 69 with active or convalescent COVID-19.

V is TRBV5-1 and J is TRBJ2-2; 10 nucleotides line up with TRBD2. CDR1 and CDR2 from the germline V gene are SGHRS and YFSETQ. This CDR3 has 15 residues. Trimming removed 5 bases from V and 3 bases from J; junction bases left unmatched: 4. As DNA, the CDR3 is TGCGCCAGCAGGCCTCTAGCGGGGGACACCGGGGAGCTGTTTTTT. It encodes CASRPLAGDTGELFF.

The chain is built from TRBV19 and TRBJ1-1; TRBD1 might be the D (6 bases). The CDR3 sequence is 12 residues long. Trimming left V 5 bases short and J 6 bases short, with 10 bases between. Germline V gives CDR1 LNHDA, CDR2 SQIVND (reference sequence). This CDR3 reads CASSPPGAEAFF. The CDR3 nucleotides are TGTGCCAGTAGTCCCCCAGGGGCTGAAGCTTTCTTT.

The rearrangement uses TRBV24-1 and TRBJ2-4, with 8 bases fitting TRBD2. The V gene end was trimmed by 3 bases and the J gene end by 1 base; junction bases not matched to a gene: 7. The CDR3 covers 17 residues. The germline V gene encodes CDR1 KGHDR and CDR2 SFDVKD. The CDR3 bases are TGTGCCACCAGTGATGGTGGACTAGCTGACGCCAAAAACATTCAGTACTTC. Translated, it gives CATSDGGLADAKNIQYF.

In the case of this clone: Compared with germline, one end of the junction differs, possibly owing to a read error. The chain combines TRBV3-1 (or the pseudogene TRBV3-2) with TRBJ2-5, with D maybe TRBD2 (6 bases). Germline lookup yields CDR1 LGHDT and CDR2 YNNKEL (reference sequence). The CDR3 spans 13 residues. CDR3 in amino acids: CASRQGGLETQYF. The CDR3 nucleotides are TGTGCCAGCAGGCAAGGAGGGTTGGAGACCCAGTACTTC.

The chain's CDR3 is CASTSRGGLNTEAFF. The CDR3 DNA sequence: TGTGCCAGTACCTCTAGGGGGGGTTTGAACACTGAAGCTTTCTTT. The genes are TRBV19 and TRBJ1-1; D perhaps matches TRBD1 (6 bases). V lost 7 bases and J 0 bases, leaving 15 bases between the germline ends. CDR3 length: 15 residues. Germline-derived CDR1 and CDR2 are LNHDA and SQIVND (reference sequence).